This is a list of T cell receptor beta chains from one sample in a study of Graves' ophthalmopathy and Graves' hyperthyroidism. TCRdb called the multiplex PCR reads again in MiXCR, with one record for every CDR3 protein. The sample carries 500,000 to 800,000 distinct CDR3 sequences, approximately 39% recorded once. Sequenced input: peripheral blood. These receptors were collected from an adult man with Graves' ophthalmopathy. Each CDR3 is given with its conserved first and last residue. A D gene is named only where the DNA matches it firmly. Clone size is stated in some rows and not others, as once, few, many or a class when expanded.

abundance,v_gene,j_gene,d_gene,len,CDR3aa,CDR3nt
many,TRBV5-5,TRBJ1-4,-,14,CASSLDGLNEKLFF,TGTGCCAGCAGCCTGGACGGCCTTAATGAAAAACTGTTTTTT
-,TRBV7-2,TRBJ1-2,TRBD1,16,CASSLGQALANYGYTF,TGTGCCAGCAGCTTGGGACAGGCGTTAGCTAACTATGGCTACACCTTC
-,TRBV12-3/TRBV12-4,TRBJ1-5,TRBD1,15,CASSRQGVTGQPQHF,TGTGCCAGCAGTAGACAGGGGGTTACGGGACAGCCCCAGCATTTT
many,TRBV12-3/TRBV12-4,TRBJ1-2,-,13,CASSRGKPYGYTF,TGTGCCAGTTCCCGGGGAAAGCCCTATGGCTACACCTTC
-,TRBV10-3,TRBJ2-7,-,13,CASRQDGDYEQYF,TGTGCCAGCAGACAGGACGGGGACTACGAGCAGTACTTC
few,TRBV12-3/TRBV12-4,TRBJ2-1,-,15,CASSPPETPYNEQFF,TGTGCCAGCAGCCCCCCGGAGACACCCTACAATGAGCAGTTCTTC
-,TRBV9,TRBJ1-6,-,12,CASSEGSSPLHF,TGTGCCAGCAGTGAAGGGAGTTCACCCCTCCACTTT
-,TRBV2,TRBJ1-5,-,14,CASSPNRLNQPQHF,TGTGCCAGCAGTCCTAACCGCCTCAATCAGCCCCAGCATTTT
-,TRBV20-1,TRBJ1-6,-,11,CSFGPGTGIHF,-
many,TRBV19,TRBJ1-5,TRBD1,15,CASSTGQAKNQPQHF,TGTGCCAGTAGTACCGGACAGGCGAAAAATCAGCCCCAGCATTTT
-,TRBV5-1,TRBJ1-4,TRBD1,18,CASSQTGGFLATNEKLFF,TGCGCCAGCAGCCAGACAGGGGGTTTCCTCGCAACTAATGAAAAACTGTTTTTT
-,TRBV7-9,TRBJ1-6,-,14,CASGQWRSNSPLHF,TGTGCCAGCGGCCAATGGAGATCGAATTCACCCCTCCACTTT
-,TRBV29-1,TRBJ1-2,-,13,CSVVVGTNYGYTF,TGCAGCGTTGTGGTGGGGACTAACTATGGCTACACCTTC
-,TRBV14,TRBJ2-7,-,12,CASSLWTSEQCF,TGTGCCAGCAGCCTTTGGACATCCGAGCAGTGCTTC
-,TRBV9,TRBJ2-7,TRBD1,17,CASSGPDTGTGSYEQYF,TGTGCCAGCAGCGGGCCGGATACCGGGACAGGCTCCTACGAGCAGTACTTC
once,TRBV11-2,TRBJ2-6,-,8,CASSLRNF,TGTGCCAGCAGCTTAAGGAATTTC
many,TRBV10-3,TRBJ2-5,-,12,CATSPSPETQYF,TGTGCCACATCCCCGTCCCCAGAGACCCAGTACTTC
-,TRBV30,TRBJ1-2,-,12,CAWSRITAVFTF,TGTGCCTGGAGTAGGATCACAGCCGTATTCACCTTC
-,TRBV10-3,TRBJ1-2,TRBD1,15,CAISEGRQGMYGYTF,TGTGCCATCAGTGAGGGGAGACAGGGGATGTATGGCTACACCTTC
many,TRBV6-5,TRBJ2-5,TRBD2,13,CASSSSGIETQYF,TGTGCCAGCAGTTCGAGCGGGATAGAGACCCAGTACTTC
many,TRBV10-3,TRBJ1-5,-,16,CASSEIQRASNQPQHF,TGTGCCAGCAGTGAAATCCAGAGGGCGAGCAATCAGCCCCAGCATTTT
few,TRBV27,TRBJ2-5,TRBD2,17,CASSNHRSTSGSPPQYF,TGTGCCAGCAGTAACCATCGATCGACTAGCGGGAGTCCCCCCCAGTACTTC
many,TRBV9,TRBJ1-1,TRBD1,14,CASSGQTGETEAFF,TGTGCCAGCAGCGGACAGACAGGGGAAACTGAAGCTTTCTTT
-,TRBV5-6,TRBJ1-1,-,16,CASRHRFRGRNTEAFF,TGTGCCAGCAGACACAGGTTCAGGGGTCGGAACACTGAAGCTTTCTTT
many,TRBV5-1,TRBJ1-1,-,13,CASREGRWTEAFF,TGCGCCAGCAGGGAGGGGAGATGGACTGAAGCTTTCTTT
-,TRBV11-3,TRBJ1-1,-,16,CASSFRFWTNNTEAFF,TGTGCCAGCAGCTTCAGGTTCTGGACTAATAACACTGAAGCTTTCTTT
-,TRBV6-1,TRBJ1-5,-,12,CASKREDQPQHF,TGTGCCAGCAAACGAGAGGATCAGCCCCAGCATTTT
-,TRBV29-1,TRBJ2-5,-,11,CSGNSGETQYF,TGCAGCGGTAACAGTGGAGAGACCCAGTACTTC
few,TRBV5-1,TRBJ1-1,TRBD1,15,CASSVQGSGGTEAFF,TGCGCCAGCAGCGTACAGGGGTCGGGAGGCACTGAAGCTTTCTTT
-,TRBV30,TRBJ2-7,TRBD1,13,CAWSRGQVVEQYF,TGTGCCTGGAGTAGGGGACAGGTTGTCGAGCAGTACTTC
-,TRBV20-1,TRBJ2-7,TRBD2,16,CSARTSGRALLYEQYF,TGCAGTGCTAGGACTAGCGGGAGGGCCTTGCTCTACGAGCAGTACTTC
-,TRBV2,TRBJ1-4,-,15,CASRAGTLGIEKLFF,TGTGCCAGCAGGGCCGGGACATTAGGGATCGAAAAACTGTTTTTT
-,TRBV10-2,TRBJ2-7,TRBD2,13,CASSAPGGTEQYF,TGCGCCAGCAGTGCCCCGGGGGGAACCGAGCAGTACTTC
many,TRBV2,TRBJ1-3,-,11,CADGSGNTIYF,TGTGCGGACGGCTCTGGAAACACCATATATTTT
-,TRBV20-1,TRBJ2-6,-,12,CSANRPPGTEAF,TGCAGTGCTAATAGGCCTCCTGGGACTGAAGCTTTC
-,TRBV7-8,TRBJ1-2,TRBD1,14,CASSLVGTEYGYTF,TGTGCCAGCAGCTTAGTGGGGACAGAATATGGCTACACCTTC
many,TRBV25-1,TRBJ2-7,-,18,CASSEYFQRAGVPYEQYF,TGTGCCAGCAGTGAATATTTCCAGAGGGCAGGAGTTCCCTACGAGCAGTACTTC